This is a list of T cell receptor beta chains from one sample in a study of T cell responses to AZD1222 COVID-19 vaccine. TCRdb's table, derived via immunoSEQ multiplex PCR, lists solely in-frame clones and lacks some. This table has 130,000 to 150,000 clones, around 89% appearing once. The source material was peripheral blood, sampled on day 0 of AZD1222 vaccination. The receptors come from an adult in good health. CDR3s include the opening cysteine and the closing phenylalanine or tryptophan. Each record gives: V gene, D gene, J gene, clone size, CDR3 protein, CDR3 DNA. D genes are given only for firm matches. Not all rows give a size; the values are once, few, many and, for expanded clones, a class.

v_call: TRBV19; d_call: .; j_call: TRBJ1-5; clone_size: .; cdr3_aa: CASSIGTAQPQHF; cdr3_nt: TGTGCCAGTAGTATAGGAACAGCCCAGCCCCAGCATTTT
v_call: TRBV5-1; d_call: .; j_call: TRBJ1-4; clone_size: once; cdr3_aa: CASSWGANEKLFF; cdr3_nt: TGCGCCAGCAGCTGGGGGGCTAATGAAAAACTGTTTTTT
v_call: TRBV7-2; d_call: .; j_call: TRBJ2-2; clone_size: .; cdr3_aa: CASSRTPLTGELFF; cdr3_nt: TGTGCCAGCAGCCGTACCCCATTAACCGGGGAGCTGTTTTTT
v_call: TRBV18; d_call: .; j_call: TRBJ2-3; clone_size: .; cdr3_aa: CASSPTGITDTQYF; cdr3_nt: TGTGCCAGCTCACCAACAGGGATCACAGATACGCAGTATTTT
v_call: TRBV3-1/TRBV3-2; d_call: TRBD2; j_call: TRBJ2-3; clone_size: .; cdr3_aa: CASSPYRGGMSTDTQYF; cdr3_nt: TGTGCCAGCAGCCCCTATCGCGGGGGGATGAGCACAGATACGCAGTATTTT
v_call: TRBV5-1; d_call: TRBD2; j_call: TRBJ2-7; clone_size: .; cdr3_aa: CASSLVALAGENEQYF; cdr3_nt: TGCGCCAGCAGCTTGGTGGCACTAGCGGGAGAGAACGAGCAGTACTTC
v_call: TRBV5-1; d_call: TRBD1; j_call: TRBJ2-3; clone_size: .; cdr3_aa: CASSSDRAGADTQYF; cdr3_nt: TGCGCCAGCAGCTCGGACAGGGCAGGGGCAGATACGCAGTATTTT
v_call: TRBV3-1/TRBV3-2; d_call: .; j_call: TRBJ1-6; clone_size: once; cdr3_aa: CASSQSPAKNSPLHF; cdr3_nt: TGTGCCAGCAGCCAATCGCCGGCCAAAAATTCACCCCTCCACTTT
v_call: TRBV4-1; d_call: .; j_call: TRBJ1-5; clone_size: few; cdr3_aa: CASSQLGQGINQPQHF; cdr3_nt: TGCGCCAGCAGCCAATTAGGCCAGGGGATCAATCAGCCCCAGCATTTT
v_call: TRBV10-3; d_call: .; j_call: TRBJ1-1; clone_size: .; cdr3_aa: CAISESVMNTEAFF; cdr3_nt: TGTGCCATCAGTGAGTCAGTCATGAACACTGAAGCTTTCTTT
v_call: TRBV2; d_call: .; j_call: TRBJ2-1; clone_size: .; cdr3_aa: CASIPRGDYEQFF; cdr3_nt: TGTGCCAGCATCCCCCGTGGAGACTATGAGCAGTTCTTC
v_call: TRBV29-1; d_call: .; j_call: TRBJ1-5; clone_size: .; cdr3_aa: CSVESVQLRDQPQHF; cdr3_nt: TGCAGCGTTGAGTCCGTGCAGCTTCGGGATCAGCCCCAGCATTTT
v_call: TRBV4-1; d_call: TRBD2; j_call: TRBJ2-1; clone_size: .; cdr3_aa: CASSQALAGVYNEQFF; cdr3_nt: TGCGCCAGCAGCCAAGCTCTAGCGGGAGTTTATAATGAGCAGTTCTTC
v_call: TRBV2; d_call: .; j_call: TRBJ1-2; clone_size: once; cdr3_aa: CASIPRATNYGYTF; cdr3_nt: TGTGCCAGCATCCCGCGGGCGACTAACTATGGCTACACCTTC
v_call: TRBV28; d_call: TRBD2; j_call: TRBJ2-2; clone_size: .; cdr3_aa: CASRNKLAANTGELFF; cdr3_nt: TGTGCCAGCAGAAATAAACTAGCGGCGAACACCGGGGAGCTGTTTTTT
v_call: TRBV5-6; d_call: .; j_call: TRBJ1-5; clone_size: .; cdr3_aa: CASSFGWAGGQPQHF; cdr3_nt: TGTGCCAGCAGCTTTGGGTGGGCGGGAGGTCAGCCCCAGCATTTT
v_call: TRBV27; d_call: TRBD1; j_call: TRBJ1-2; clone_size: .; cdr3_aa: CASSTPRQGDGYTF; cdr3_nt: TGTGCCAGCAGTACCCCGCGACAGGGGGATGGCTACACCTTC
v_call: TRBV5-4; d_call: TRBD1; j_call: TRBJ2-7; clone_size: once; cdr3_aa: CASSTRTGYGYEQYF; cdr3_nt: TGTGCCAGCAGCACAAGGACAGGATACGGCTACGAGCAGTACTTC
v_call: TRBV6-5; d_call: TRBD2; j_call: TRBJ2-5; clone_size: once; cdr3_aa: CASRGGLASPETQYF; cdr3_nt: TGTGCCAGCAGAGGGGGACTAGCGTCCCCAGAGACCCAGTACTTC
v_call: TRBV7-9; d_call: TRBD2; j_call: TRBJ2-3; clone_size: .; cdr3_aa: CASSTSGADTQYF; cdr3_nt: TGTGCCAGCAGCACTAGCGGGGCAGATACGCAGTATTTT
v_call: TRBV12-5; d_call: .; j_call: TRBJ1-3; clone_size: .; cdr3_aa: CASGLVLWPAGNTIYF; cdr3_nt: TGTGCTAGTGGTTTGGTACTATGGCCCGCTGGAAACACCATATATTTT
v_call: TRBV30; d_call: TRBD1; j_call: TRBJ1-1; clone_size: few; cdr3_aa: CAWSVHRGPAEAFF; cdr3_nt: TGTGCCTGGAGTGTACACAGGGGGCCCGCTGAAGCTTTCTTT
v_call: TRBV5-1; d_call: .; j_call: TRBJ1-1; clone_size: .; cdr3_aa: CASSRWTVIQYTEAFF; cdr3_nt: TGCGCCAGCAGCCGGTGGACAGTCATTCAGTACACTGAAGCTTTCTTT